What follows are 2 T cell receptor beta chains derived from one specimen sequenced in a study of T cells in Graves' hyperthyroidism and ophthalmopathy. There were TCR beta CDR3 regions amplified from RNA transcripts. The primer set for the first-round RT-PCR of the TCR CDR3 was HTBI. TCRdb used MiXCR to reprocess the multiplex PCR reads, holding one entry per CDR3 protein. The sample lists 800,000 or so distinct CDR3 sequences; roughly 40% were seen once. The sequenced sample was blood. Receptors originate from a man between 18 and 35 years old with Graves' hyperthyroidism.

At least ten counts were recorded for this clonotype. This sequence joins TRBV10-2 and TRBJ1-6, with D hard to call. The CDR3 length is 13 residues. From germline, CDR1 is WSHSY and CDR2 SAAADI. Between the trimmed V and J ends, which lost 7 bases and 7 bases, there was a span of 11 bases. The CDR3 loop reads CASNGDVNSPLHF. The CDR3, as DNA: TGCGCCAGCAATGGGGATGTGAATTCACCCCTCCACTTT.

The chain is built from TRBV7-9 and TRBJ2-7; D perhaps matches TRBD1 (6 bases). The CDR3 spans 14 residues. V shed 2 bases and J shed 4 bases, with 12 bases lying between them. Germline CDR1 SEHNR, CDR2 FQNEAQ (reference sequence). The CDR3 reads CASSLINREYEQYF. Written as DNA, the CDR3 is TGTGCCAGCAGCTTAATCAACAGGGAGTACGAGCAGTACTTC. Supplemented by reference TRBV7-9 and TRBJ2-7, the full variable domain reads DTGVSQNPRHKITKRGQNVTFRCDPISEHNRLYWYRQTLGQGPEFLTYFQNEAQLEKSRLLSDRFSAERPKGSFSTLEIQRTEQGDSAMYLCASSLINREYEQYFGPGTRLTVT.